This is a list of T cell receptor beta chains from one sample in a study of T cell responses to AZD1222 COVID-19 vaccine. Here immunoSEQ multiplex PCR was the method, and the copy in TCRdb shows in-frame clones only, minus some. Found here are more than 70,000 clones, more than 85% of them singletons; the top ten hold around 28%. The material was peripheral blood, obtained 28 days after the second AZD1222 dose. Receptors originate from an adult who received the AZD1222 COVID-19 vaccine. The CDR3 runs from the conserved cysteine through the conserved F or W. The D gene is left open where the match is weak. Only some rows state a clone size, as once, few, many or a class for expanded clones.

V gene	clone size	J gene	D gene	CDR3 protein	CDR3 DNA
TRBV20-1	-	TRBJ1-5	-	CSASGGLRGGGSSNQPQHF	TGCAGTGCTAGTGGCGGTTTAAGAGGGGGGGGGAGTAGCAATCAGCCCCAGCATTTT
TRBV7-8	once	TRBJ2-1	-	CASSLNPGANNEQFF	TGTGCCAGCAGCTTAAATCCGGGAGCAAACAATGAGCAGTTCTTC
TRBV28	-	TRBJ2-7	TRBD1	CASTLQGPAQEQYF	TGTGCCAGCACCCTACAGGGGCCCGCGCAGGAGCAGTACTTC
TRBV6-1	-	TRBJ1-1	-	CASSEVGGNTEAFF	TGTGCCAGCAGTGAAGTAGGGGGGAACACTGAAGCTTTCTTT
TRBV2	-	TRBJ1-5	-	CASWSGWHPHANQPQHF	TGTGCCAGCTGGAGCGGATGGCATCCGCACGCCAATCAGCCCCAGCATTTT
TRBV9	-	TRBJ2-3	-	CASSARLVRDTQYF	TGTGCCAGCAGCGCGAGACTAGTTCGGGATACGCAGTATTTT
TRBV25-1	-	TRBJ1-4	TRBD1	CASSPPGQGVNEKLFF	TGTGCCAGCAGCCCCCCGGGACAGGGTGTTAATGAAAAACTGTTTTTT
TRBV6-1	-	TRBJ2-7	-	CASSEAASEQYF	TGTGCCAGCAGTGAAGCGGCTTCCGAGCAGTACTTC
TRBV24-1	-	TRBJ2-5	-	CATSDFSGGPETQYF	TGTGCCACCAGTGATTTTTCCGGGGGCCCCGAGACCCAGTACTTC
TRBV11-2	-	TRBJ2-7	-	CASSLASYEQYF	TGTGCCAGCAGCTTAGCCAGCTACGAGCAGTACTTC
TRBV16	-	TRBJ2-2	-	CASSPPGQRNTGELFF	TGTGCCAGCAGCCCCCCCGGACAGAGGAACACCGGGGAGCTGTTTTTT
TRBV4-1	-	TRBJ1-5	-	CASTRGRGGDQPQHF	TGCGCCAGCACCCGGGGCAGGGGTGGCGATCAGCCCCAGCATTTT
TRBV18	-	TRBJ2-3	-	CASSPLWTSTDTQYF	TGTGCCAGCTCACCGCTCTGGACTAGCACAGATACGCAGTATTTT
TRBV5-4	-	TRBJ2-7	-	CASSLGQGPSYEQYF	TGTGCCAGCAGCTTGGGGCAGGGACCCTCCTACGAGCAGTACTTC
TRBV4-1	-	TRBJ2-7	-	CASSQGQPYEQYF	TGCGCCAGCAGCCAAGGACAACCCTACGAGCAGTACTTC
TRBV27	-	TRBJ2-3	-	CASSPDFRVFTDTQYF	TGTGCCAGCAGCCCTGACTTCAGGGTTTTCACAGATACGCAGTATTTT
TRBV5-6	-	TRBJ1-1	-	CASSLSGGSTEAFF	TGTGCCAGCAGCTTGTCGGGGGGGAGCACTGAAGCTTTCTTT
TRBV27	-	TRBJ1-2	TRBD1	CASSYRTGDGYTF	TGTGCCAGCAGTTACCGGACAGGCGATGGCTACACCTTC
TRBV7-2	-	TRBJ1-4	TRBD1	CASSLTGGAREKLFF	TGTGCCAGCAGCTTAACAGGGGGCGCGAGGGAAAAACTGTTTTTT
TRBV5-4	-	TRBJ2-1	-	CASSLLPHAGRNNEQFF	TGTGCCAGCAGCTTACTTCCCCACGCGGGGCGAAACAATGAGCAGTTCTTC
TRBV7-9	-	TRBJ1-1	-	CASSTLTRVSEAFF	TGTGCCAGCAGCACCCTAACCCGGGTGTCAGAAGCTTTCTTT
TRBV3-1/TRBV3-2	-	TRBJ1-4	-	CASSHGSIGDGKLFF	TGTGCCAGCAGCCACGGGTCCATCGGTGATGGAAAACTGTTTTTT
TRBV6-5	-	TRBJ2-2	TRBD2	CASNRLAGAGELFF	TGTGCCAGCAACCGACTAGCGGGAGCCGGGGAGCTGTTTTTT
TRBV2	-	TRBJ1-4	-	CASSREVNEKLFF	TGTGCCAGCTCCCGGGAGGTGAACGAAAAACTGTTTTTT
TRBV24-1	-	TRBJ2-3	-	CATSGPVRGSHPDTQYF	TGTGCCACCAGTGGCCCGGTGAGGGGATCTCATCCAGATACGCAGTATTTT
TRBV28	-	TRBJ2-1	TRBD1	CASSGTESYNEQFF	TGTGCCAGCAGCGGGACAGAGTCCTACAATGAGCAGTTCTTC
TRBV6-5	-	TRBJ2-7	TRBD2	CASSYSGLAGPYEQYF	TGTGCCAGCAGTTACTCAGGGCTAGCGGGGCCCTACGAGCAGTACTTC
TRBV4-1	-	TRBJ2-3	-	CASSLGTVNTQYF	TGCGCCAGCAGCCTAGGGACCGTGAATACGCAGTATTTT
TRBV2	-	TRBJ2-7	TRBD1	CASDRGRISYEQYF	TGTGCCAGCGACAGGGGACGGATCTCCTACGAGCAGTACTTC
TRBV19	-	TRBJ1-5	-	CATRDRGGNQPQHF	TGTGCCACCCGGGATAGAGGGGGGAATCAGCCCCAGCATTTT
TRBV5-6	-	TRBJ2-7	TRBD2	CASSLGGLIYEQYF	TGTGCCAGCAGCTTGGGGGGACTAATCTACGAGCAGTACTTC
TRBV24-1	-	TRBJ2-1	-	CATSDLQESGYNEQFF	TGTGCCACCAGTGATTTGCAGGAAAGCGGTTACAATGAGCAGTTCTTC
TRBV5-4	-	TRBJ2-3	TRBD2	CASSQSGRQRSTQYF	TGTGCCAGCAGCCAGAGCGGGAGACAAAGGAGTACGCAGTATTTT
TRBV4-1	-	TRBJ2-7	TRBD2	CASSQGTSWIEQYF	TGCGCCAGCAGCCAAGGGACTAGCTGGATCGAGCAGTACTTC
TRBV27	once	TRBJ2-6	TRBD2	CASSSGGVSGANVLTF	TGTGCCAGCAGTTCGGGAGGGGTCTCTGGGGCCAACGTCCTGACTTTC
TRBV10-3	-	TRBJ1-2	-	CAISAETGHYGYTF	TGTGCCATCAGTGCCGAGACCGGGCACTATGGCTACACCTTC
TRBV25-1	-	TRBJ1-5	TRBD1	CASSDSGQGNNQPQHF	TGTGCCAGCAGTGACTCGGGACAGGGGAACAATCAGCCCCAGCATTTT
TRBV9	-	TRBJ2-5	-	CASSVGQTETQYF	TGTGCCAGCAGCGTAGGGCAGACAGAGACCCAGTACTTC
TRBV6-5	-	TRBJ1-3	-	CASTPPGRRNTIYF	TGTGCCAGCACCCCCCCAGGGAGGAGAAACACCATATATTTT
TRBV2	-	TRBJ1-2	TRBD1	CASSEGTAHGYTF	TGTGCCAGCAGCGAAGGGACAGCCCATGGCTACACCTTC
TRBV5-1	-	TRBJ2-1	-	CASSFRLLGNEQFF	TGCGCCAGCAGCTTCCGTCTCTTGGGGAATGAGCAGTTCTTC
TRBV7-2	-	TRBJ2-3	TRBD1	CASSLGGQGTDTQYF	TGTGCCAGCAGCTTAGGGGGACAGGGCACAGATACGCAGTATTTT
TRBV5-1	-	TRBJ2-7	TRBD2	CASSPSRRAGGTSYEQYF	TGCGCCAGCAGTCCCTCGCGAAGAGCGGGAGGGACGTCCTACGAGCAGTACTTC
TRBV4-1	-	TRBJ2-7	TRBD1	CASSQTGNYEQYF	TGCGCCAGCAGCCAGACAGGGAACTACGAGCAGTACTTC